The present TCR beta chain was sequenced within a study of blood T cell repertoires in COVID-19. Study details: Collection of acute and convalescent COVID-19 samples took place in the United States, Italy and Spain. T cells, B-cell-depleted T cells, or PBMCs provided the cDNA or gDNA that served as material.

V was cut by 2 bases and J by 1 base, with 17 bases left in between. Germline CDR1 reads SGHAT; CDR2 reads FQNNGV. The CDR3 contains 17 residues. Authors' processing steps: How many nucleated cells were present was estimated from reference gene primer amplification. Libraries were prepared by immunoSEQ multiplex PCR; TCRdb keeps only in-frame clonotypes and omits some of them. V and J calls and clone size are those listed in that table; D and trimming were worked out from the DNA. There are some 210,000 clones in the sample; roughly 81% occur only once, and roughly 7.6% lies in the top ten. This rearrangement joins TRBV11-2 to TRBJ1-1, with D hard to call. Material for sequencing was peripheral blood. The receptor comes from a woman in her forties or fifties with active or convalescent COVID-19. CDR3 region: CASSLLGIRTANTEAFF. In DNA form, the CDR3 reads TGTGCCAGCAGCTTATTAGGCATCAGGACTGCGAACACTGAAGCTTTCTTT.